Described below is a single TCR beta chain sequence and its context. Its cognate antigen is unknown. The sample belongs to a study of cytomegalovirus exposure and HLA in healthy donors. Notes on the study in general: Versus the approximately 700-donor mean, an Asian-associated ancestry cluster reportedly showed fewer N-insertions in a later analysis. There were 160 or so TCR beta chains listed as cytomegalovirus-associated. It was reported that the classifier diagnosed cytomegalovirus status with high specificity and sensitivity in both the original and validation cohorts. In an earlier analysis, about 87% or about 30%: the productive usage of most TCR beta V segments.

Primers: 60 Vbeta forward and 13 Jbeta reverse. Sequencing was performed with immunoSEQ multiplex PCR; in TCRdb, only in-frame clones are kept and a portion is missing. The sample lists 150,000 to 200,000 clones; over 70% were seen once. The sample comprised PBMCs. The sequence came from a woman between 45 and 65 years old in good health and CMV-seropositive.

The CDR3 coding sequence is TGTGCCACCAGCAGGGGGCTGACGGGAGGGCGGGACGAGCAGTACTTC. It specifies CATSRGLTGGRDEQYF. V gene TRBV15 combines with J gene TRBJ2-7; 8 bases fit TRBD2. Germline CDR1 is LNHNV and CDR2 is YYDKDF (reference sequence). This CDR3 is 16 amino acids long. The ends lost 3 bases at V and 5 bases at J; junction bases unmatched: 12.